These 25 T cell receptor beta chains share one sample of origin, sequenced in a study of T cells in Graves' hyperthyroidism and ophthalmopathy. Amplified regions were TCR beta CDR3 sequences from RNA transcripts. Researchers ran a first-round RT-PCR on the TCR CDR3 using the HTBI primer set. Each CDR3 protein gets one entry after TCRdb re-called the multiplex PCR reads with MiXCR. Among about 180,000 distinct CDR3 sequences listed, over 15% were seen once. Sequenced input: blood. These receptors all stem from a woman aged 45-65 years with Graves' hyperthyroidism.

This clonotype appeared many times. The chain has TRBV7-9 and TRBJ1-1; 9 nucleotides line up with TRBD1. J was trimmed by 1 base and V by 1 base; bases with no gene match: 4. The germline CDR1 and CDR2 sequences are SEHNR and FQNEAQ (reference sequence). The CDR3 extends over 16 amino acids. CDR3 in amino acids: CASSLGDRASNTEAFF. CDR3 nucleotide sequence: TGTGCCAGCAGCTTAGGGGACAGGGCTTCGAACACTGAAGCTTTCTTT.

This clonotype was seen many times. The junction departs from germline at one end; a sequencing error may be responsible. V usage is TRBV7-8 and J usage is TRBJ2-7; D is unclear. CDR1 is SGHVS, CDR2 FQNEAQ, per germline. The CDR3 length is 13 residues. CDR3 residues: CASSLGPVYEHYF. The DNA of the CDR3 is TGTGCCAGCAGCTTAGGTCCGGTCTACGAGCATTACTTC.

This clonotype came up many times. This chain uses TRBV7-9 with TRBJ1-2; no clear D. V was shortened by 4 bases and J by 7 bases, with 13 bases between the two germline ends. This CDR3 comprises 13 residues. Per germline, CDR1 SEHNR and CDR2 FQNEAQ (reference sequence). The CDR3 DNA is TGTGCCAGCAGCTCCCGGGATGGAGTTGGCTACACCTTC. Translated, it gives CASSSRDGVGYTF.

V is TRBV5-6 and J is TRBJ1-2; TRBD1 agrees at 8 bases. Per the germline V gene, CDR1 is SGHDT and CDR2 is YYEEEE. Germline trimming cut 0 bases from V and 2 bases from J; bases unmatched to any gene: 6. The CDR3 has 16 amino acids. CDR3 DNA sequence: TGTGCCAGCAGCTTGGTGGCCAGGGGGCACAACTATGGCTACACCTTC. This codes for CASSLVARGHNYGYTF.

This clonotype was seen repeatedly, ten times or more. V gene TRBV18 combines with J gene TRBJ1-1; D not certain. Germline V gives CDR1 KGHSH, CDR2 LQKENI. Trimming shortened V by 6 bases and J by 1 base, and 12 bases separated the two germline ends. The CDR3 is 14 residues long. CDR3 residues: CASSLNTGNTEAFF. In nucleotides, the CDR3 is TGTGCCAGCTCGCTTAATACGGGGAACACTGAAGCTTTCTTT.

The sample holds many counts of this clonotype. The chain combines TRBV10-3 with TRBJ1-1; D possibly corresponds to TRBD1 (5 bases). The germline CDR1 and CDR2 sequences are ENHRY and SYGVKD. The CDR3 extends over 14 amino acids. The germline V and J ends were trimmed by 7 bases and 0 bases, with 12 bases remaining between them. DNA for the CDR3: TGTGCCATCACTTCCGACAGTATGAACACTGAAGCTTTCTTT. Translating gives CAITSDSMNTEAFF.

This clonotype was recorded a few times. This sequence joins TRBV9 and TRBJ1-3, with D unclear. CDR1 and CDR2 from the germline V gene are SGDLS and YYNGEE. This CDR3 contains 17 residues. Trimming shortened V by 0 bases and J by 0 bases, and 13 bases separated the two germline ends. The chain's CDR3 is CASSVDSSGSSGNTIYF. The CDR3 nucleotides are TGTGCCAGCAGCGTAGATTCCTCGGGTTCCTCTGGAAACACCATATATTTT.

This clonotype was detected only a few times. The chain carries TRBV2 and TRBJ1-5; 9 nucleotides agree with TRBD1. The germline V gene encodes CDR1 SNHLY and CDR2 FYNNEI. V gave up 8 bases and J gave up 1 base; unmatched junction bases: 12. CDR3 size: 17 residues. The CDR3 region has the DNA TGTGCCAGCCAACCCGGGACAGGGTTGGGGAGCAATCAGCCCCAGCATTTT. Amino acids: CASQPGTGLGSNQPQHF.

This clonotype has ten or more counts. The rearrangement uses TRBV6-1 and TRBJ2-1, with 10 nucleotides matching TRBD1. The germline V gene encodes CDR1 MNHNS and CDR2 SASEGT. CDR3 length equals 14 residues. Unmatched junction bases numbered 5, after V lost 7 bases and J lost 5 bases. This chain's CDR3 is CASTRQGANNEQFF. Written as DNA, the CDR3 is TGTGCCAGCACCCGACAGGGGGCAAACAATGAGCAGTTCTTC.

This clonotype has a count of ten or more. V and J are TRBV6-5 and TRBJ1-3; D unresolved. Germline-derived CDR1 and CDR2 are MNHEY and SVGAGI. Trimming took 0 bases from V and 3 from J, leaving 18 bases between them. This CDR3 contains 18 residues. CDR3 region: CASSYSEWRVDVGNTIYF. The DNA of the CDR3 is TGTGCCAGCAGTTACTCGGAATGGAGAGTAGATGTTGGAAACACCATATATTTT.

This clonotype was seen many times. The chain recombines TRBV7-2 with TRBJ2-3, with 7 bases matching TRBD1. J lost 4 bases, V lost 5 bases, and 6 bases had no gene match. The germline CDR1 and CDR2 sequences are SGHTA and FQGNSA. The CDR3 contains 14 residues. The CDR3 region has the DNA TGTGCCAGCAGCACCCGACAGGGCCCAGATACGCAGTATTTT. Translated: CASSTRQGPDTQYF.

With regard to this clonotype: A read error is possible here, since a much larger clone lies one base away. The chain is built from TRBV5-1 and TRBJ2-2, with D maybe TRBD2 (6 bases). Germline loops: CDR1 SGHRS, CDR2 YFSETQ. Trimming pared 1 base from V and 0 bases from J, leaving 19 bases between. This CDR3 comprises 19 residues. CDR3 in amino acids: CASSLFPRPAGSNTGELFF. The CDR3 bases are TGCGCCAGCAGCTTGTTCCCCCGGCCAGCGGGTTCGAACACCGGGGAGCTGTTTTTT.

This clonotype was found many times. The chain joins TRBV28 to TRBJ1-4; D perhaps matches TRBD1 (5 bases). Germline CDR1 and CDR2: MDHEN and SYDVKM. V shed 7 bases and J shed 6 bases, with 18 bases lying between them. This CDR3 is 15 amino acids long. The CDR3 sequence: CASMGEDARDEKLFF. The CDR3 DNA reads TGTGCCAGCATGGGGGAAGACGCGAGGGATGAAAAACTGTTTTTT.

The chain recombines TRBV7-9 with TRBJ2-7; 7 bases map to TRBD2. V was clipped by 5 bases and J by 3 bases; unmatched bases: 10. CDR1 and CDR2 (germline): SEHNR, FQNEAQ (reference sequence). CDR3 length: 15 residues. As DNA, the CDR3 is TGTGCCAGCAGCGAACAATGGGAGGGCCTCTACGAGCAGTACTTC. Encoded protein: CASSEQWEGLYEQYF.

Many counts were recorded for this clonotype. The chain carries TRBV6-1 and TRBJ2-5; 10 bases agree with TRBD1. The germline V gene encodes CDR1 MNHNS and CDR2 SASEGT. CDR3 length: 15 amino acids. The trim removed 5 bases at V and 4 bases at J, leaving 7 bases unmatched. The CDR3 spells CASSTSTGGSETQYF. CDR3 bases: TGTGCCAGCAGTACCTCGACAGGGGGCTCAGAGACCCAGTACTTC.

This clonotype was counted ten times or more. The chain is built from TRBV20-1 and TRBJ2-5; TRBD2 matches 7 bases. CDR1 is DFQATT, CDR2 SNEGSKA, per germline (reference sequence). The CDR3 consists of 13 residues. The V and J ends lost 3 bases and 4 bases, in that order; junction bases with no gene match: 5. CDR3 DNA: TGCAGTGCTAGTGTCGGCGGGGGAGAGACCCAGTACTTC. Encoded protein: CSASVGGGETQYF.

The CDR3 DNA reads TGTGCCAGCTCACCTCAAGATACCAAGGGGGAGCAGTACTTC. Translated, it gives CASSPQDTKGEQYF. The gene calls are TRBV18 and TRBJ2-7; D is perhaps TRBD1 (5 bases). V was clipped by 3 bases and J by 7 bases, with 16 bases between them. The CDR3 has 14 residues. CDR1 KGHSH and CDR2 LQKENI come from the germline V gene.

This clonotype was seen many times. This sequence joins TRBV18 and TRBJ2-1, with 9 bases fitting TRBD1. Looked up from germline, CDR1 is KGHSH and CDR2 is LQKENI. V was pared by 3 bases and J by 6 bases, with 6 bases of the junction left unmatched. This CDR3 comprises 15 residues. CDR3 sequence reads: CASSPRTGVGNEQFF. In DNA form, the CDR3 reads TGTGCCAGCTCACCCAGGACAGGGGTTGGCAATGAGCAGTTCTTC.

The rearrangement links TRBV5-1 to TRBJ1-1; D unresolved. The CDR3 has 15 amino acids. CDR1 is SGHRS and CDR2 is YFSETQ in the germline V gene. Trimming took off 0 bases at V and 0 bases at J, with 9 bases between the two ends. The CDR3 sequence: CASSLGRNMNTEAFF. CDR3 nucleotide sequence: TGCGCCAGCAGCTTGGGGAGAAACATGAACACTGAAGCTTTCTTT. Together with reference TRBV5-1 and TRBJ1-1, the CDR3 gives the full variable domain: KAGVTQTPRYLIKTRGQQVTLSCSPISGHRSVSWYQQTPGQGLQFLFEYFSETQRNKGNFPGRFSGRQFSNSRSEMNVSTLELGDSALYLCASSLGRNMNTEAFFGQGTRLTVV.

This clonotype was counted at least ten times. The genes are TRBV28 and TRBJ2-3; 7 positions agree with TRBD2. From germline, CDR1 is MDHEN and CDR2 SYDVKM. Unmatched junction bases numbered 14, after V lost 2 bases and J lost 6 bases. This CDR3 comprises 17 residues. As DNA, the CDR3 is TGTGCCAGCAGTTTAATGGTAGCGGGCAACCCAGACGATACGCAGTATTTT. Translation: CASSLMVAGNPDDTQYF.

This clonotype appeared a single time. The rearrangement uses TRBV28 and TRBJ2-1, with TRBD1 as a possible D gene (6 bases). CDR3 length: 14 amino acids. The germline gives CDR1 MDHEN, CDR2 SYDVKM. Trimming stripped 0 bases from V and 9 bases from J, with 12 bases between. The CDR3 reads CASSLWQGHGEQFF. The CDR3 coding sequence is TGTGCCAGCAGTTTATGGCAGGGACATGGTGAGCAGTTCTTC.

This clonotype has only a few counts. This may come from a read error, since a much larger clone is one base off. J is TRBJ2-6 and V is TRBV2, with 7 bases lining up with TRBD2. The germline gives CDR1 SNHLY, CDR2 FYNNEI. The V gene end was trimmed by 4 bases and the J gene end by 2 bases; junction bases not matched to a gene: 8. The CDR3 extends over 17 amino acids. CDR3: CASSGIGGSAGANVLTF. For the CDR3, the DNA is TGTGCCAGCAGTGGAATCGGGGGGAGCGCTGGGGCCAACGTCCTGACTTTC.

This clonotype was counted many times. This chain links TRBV12-3 or TRBV12-4 with TRBJ2-5; 7 bases agree with TRBD2. The CDR3 covers 16 residues. V lost 3 bases, J lost 5 bases, and 12 bases stayed unmatched. In DNA form, the CDR3 reads TGTGCCAGCAGTTTCTTACCGGCGGGGGTGGATGAGACCCAGTACTTC. This sequence encodes CASSFLPAGVDETQYF.

This clonotype was detected ten times or more. The V and J genes are TRBV7-9 and TRBJ2-1, with D perhaps assigned TRBD1 or TRBD2 (5 bases each). The CDR3 loop spans 15 amino acids. Germline values: CDR1 SEHNR, CDR2 FQNEAQ (reference sequence). V was clipped by 6 bases and J by 7 bases, with 19 bases between them. This chain's CDR3 is CASSPGVWGINEQFF. As DNA, the CDR3 is TGTGCCAGCAGTCCCGGGGTATGGGGGATAAATGAGCAGTTCTTC.

This clonotype turned up a few times. The V call is TRBV19, the J call TRBJ1-2, with TRBD1 matching 8 bases. V lost 2 bases, J lost 7 bases, and 12 bases stayed unmatched. The CDR3 is 16 residues long. The V gene's germline CDR1 is LNHDA and CDR2 SQIVND (reference sequence). The CDR3 DNA is TGTGCCAGTAGTATATCCCCCCGGACAGGGAGGGGTGGCTACACCTTC. Amino acids: CASSISPRTGRGGYTF.